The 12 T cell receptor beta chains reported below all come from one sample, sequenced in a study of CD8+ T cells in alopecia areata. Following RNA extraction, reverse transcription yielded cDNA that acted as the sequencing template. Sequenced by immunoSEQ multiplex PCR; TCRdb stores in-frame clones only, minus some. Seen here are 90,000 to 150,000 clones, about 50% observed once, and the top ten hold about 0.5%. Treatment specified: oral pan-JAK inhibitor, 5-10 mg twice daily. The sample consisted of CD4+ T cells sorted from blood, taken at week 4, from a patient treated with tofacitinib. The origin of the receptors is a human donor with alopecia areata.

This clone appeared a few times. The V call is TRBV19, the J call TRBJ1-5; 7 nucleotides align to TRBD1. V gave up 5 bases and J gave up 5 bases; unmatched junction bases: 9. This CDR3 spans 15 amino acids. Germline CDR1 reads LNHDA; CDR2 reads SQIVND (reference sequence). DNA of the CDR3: TGTGCCAGTAGTTCCCAGACAGGGCCCTATCAGCCCCAGCATTTT. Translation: CASSSQTGPYQPQHF.

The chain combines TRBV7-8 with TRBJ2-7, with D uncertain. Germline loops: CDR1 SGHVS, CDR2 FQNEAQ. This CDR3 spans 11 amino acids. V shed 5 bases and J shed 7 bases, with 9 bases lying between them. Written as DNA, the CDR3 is TGTGCCAGCAGCCTAGGCTTGGAGCAGTACTTC. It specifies CASSLGLEQYF.

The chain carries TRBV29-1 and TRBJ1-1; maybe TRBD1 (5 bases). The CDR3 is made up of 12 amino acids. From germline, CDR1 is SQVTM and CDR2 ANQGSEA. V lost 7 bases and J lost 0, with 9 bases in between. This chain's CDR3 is CSAGRMNTEAFF. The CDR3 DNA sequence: TGCAGCGCGGGACGGATGAACACTGAAGCTTTCTTT.

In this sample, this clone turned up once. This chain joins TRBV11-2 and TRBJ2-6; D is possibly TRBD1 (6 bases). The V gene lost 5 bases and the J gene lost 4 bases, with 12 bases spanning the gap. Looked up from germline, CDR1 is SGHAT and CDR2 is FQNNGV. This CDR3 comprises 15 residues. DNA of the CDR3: TGTGCCAGCAGCCATCAGGGGCCCGGGGCCAACGTCCTGACTTTC. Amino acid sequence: CASSHQGPGANVLTF. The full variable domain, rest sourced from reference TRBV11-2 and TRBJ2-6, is EAGVAQSPRYKIIEKRQSVAFWCNPISGHATLYWYQQILGQGPKLLIQFQNNGVVDDSQLPKDRFSAERLKGVDSTLKIQPAKLEDSAVYLCASSHQGPGANVLTFGAGSRLTVL.

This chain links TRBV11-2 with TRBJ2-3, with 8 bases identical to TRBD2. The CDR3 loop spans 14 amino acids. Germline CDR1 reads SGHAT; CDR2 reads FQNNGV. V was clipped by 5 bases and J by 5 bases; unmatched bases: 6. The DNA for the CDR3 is TGTGCCAGCAGCCGGGGGGGGGCCGAAGATACGCAGTATTTT. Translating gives CASSRGGAEDTQYF.

CDR3 sequence reads: CSVGKSTGDRGYTF. DNA for the CDR3: TGCAGCGTTGGCAAATCAACAGGGGACCGGGGCTACACCTTC. The chain has TRBV29-1 and TRBJ1-2, with 7 nucleotides matching TRBD1. There are 14 residues in the CDR3. Germline loops: CDR1 SQVTM, CDR2 ANQGSEA. The V and J ends lost 4 bases and 8 bases, in that order; junction bases with no gene match: 13.

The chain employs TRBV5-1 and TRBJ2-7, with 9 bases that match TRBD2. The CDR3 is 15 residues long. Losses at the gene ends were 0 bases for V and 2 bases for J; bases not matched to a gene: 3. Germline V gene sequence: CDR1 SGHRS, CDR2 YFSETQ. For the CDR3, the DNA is TGCGCCAGCAGCTTGGCTAGCGGGGTAACCTACGAGCAGTACTTC. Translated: CASSLASGVTYEQYF.

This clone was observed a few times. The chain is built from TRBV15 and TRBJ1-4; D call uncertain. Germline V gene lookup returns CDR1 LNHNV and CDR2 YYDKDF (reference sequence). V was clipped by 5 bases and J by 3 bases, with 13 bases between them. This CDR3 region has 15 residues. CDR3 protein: CATSPRLESNEKLFF. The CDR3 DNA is TGTGCCACCAGCCCTCGTCTCGAATCTAATGAAAAACTGTTTTTT. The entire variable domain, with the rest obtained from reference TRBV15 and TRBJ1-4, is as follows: DAMVIQNPRYQVTQFGKPVTLSCSQTLNHNVMYWYQQKSSQAPKLLFHYYDKDFNNEADTPDNFQSRRPNTSFCFLDIRSPGLGDTAMYLCATSPRLESNEKLFFGSGTQLSVL.

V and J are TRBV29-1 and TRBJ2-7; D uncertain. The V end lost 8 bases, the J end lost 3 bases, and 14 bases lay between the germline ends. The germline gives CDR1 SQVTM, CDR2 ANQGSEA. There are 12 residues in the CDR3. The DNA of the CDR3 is TGCAGCTTCCTTTCAACCCGCTACGAGCAGTACTTC. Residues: CSFLSTRYEQYF.

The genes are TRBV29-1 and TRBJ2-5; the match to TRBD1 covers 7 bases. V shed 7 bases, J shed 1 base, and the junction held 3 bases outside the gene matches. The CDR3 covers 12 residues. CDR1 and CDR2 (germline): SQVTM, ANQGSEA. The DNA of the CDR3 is TGCAGCGGGGGACAGTCCCAAGAGACCCAGTACTTC. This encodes CSGGQSQETQYF. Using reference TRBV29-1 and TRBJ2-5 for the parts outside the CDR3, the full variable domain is SAVISQKPSRDICQRGTSLTIQCQVDSQVTMMFWYRQQPGQSLTLIATANQGSEATYESGFVIDKFPISRPNLTFSTLTVSNMSPEDSSIYLCSGGQSQETQYFGPGTRLLVL.

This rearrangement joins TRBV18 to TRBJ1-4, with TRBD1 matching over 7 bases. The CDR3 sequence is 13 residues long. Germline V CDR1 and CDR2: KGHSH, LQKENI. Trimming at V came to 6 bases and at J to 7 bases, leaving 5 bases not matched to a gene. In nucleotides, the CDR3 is TGTGCCAGCTCCCTGGGACAGAGTGAAAAACTGTTTTTT. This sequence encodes CASSLGQSEKLFF.

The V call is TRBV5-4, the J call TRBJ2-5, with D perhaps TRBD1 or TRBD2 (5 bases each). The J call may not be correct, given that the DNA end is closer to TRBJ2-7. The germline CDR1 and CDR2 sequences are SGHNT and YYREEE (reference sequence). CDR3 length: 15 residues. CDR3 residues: CASSLGGQGPYEQYF. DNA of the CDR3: TGTGCCAGCAGCTTGGGGGGCCAGGGACCTTACGAGCAGTACTTC.